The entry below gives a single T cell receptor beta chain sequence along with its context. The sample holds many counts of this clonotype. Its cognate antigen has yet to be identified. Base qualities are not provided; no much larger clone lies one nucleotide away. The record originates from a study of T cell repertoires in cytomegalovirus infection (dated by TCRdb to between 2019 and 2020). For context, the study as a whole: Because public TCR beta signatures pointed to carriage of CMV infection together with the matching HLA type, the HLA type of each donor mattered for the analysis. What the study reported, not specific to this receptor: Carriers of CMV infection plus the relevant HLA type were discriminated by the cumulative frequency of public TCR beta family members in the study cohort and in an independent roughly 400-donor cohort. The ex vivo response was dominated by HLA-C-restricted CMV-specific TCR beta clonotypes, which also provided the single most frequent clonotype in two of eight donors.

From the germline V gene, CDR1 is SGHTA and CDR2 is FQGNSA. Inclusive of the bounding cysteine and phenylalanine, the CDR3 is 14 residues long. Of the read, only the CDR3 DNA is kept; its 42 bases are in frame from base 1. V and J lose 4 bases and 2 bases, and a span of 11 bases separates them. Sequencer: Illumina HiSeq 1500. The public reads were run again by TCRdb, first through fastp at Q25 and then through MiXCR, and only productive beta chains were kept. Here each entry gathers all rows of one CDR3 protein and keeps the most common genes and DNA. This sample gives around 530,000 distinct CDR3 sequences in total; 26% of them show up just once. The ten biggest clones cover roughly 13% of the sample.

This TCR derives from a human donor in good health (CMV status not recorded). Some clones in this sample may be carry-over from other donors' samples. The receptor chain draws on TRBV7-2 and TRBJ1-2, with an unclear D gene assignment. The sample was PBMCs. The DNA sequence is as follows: TGTGCCAGCAGCTCCGGCCCCACCAACTATGGCTACACCTTC. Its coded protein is CASSSGPTNYGYTF. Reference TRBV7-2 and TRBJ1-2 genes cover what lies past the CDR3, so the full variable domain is GAGVSQSPSNKVTEKGKDVELRCDPISGHTALYWYRQSLGQGLEFLIYFQGNSAPDKSGLPSDRFSAERTGGSVSTLTIQRTQQEDSAVYLCASSSGPTNYGYTFGSGTRLTVV.